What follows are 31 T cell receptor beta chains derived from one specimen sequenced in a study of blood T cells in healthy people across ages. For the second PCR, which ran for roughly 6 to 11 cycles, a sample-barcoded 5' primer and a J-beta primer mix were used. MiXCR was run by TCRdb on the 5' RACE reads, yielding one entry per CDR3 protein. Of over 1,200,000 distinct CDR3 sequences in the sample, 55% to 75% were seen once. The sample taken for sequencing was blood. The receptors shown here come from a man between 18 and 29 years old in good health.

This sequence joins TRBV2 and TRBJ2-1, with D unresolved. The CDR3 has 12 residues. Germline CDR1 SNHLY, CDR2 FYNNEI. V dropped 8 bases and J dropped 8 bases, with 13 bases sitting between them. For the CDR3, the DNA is TGTGCCAGCTGGCTCAATCGGGATGAGCAGTTCTTC. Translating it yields CASWLNRDEQFF.

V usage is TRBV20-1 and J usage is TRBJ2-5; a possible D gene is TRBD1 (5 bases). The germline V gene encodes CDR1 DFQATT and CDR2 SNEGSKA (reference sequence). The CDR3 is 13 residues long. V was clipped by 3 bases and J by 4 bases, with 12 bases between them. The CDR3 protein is CSARSRAGETQYF. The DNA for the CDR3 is TGCAGTGCTAGGAGCAGGGCTGGAGAGACCCAGTACTTC.

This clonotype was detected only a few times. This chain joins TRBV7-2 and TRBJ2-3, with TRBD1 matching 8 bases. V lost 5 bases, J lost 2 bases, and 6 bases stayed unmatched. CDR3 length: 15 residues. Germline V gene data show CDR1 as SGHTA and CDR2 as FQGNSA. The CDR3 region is CASSTRGHDTDTQYF. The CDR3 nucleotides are TGTGCCAGCAGCACCAGGGGGCACGACACAGATACGCAGTATTTT.

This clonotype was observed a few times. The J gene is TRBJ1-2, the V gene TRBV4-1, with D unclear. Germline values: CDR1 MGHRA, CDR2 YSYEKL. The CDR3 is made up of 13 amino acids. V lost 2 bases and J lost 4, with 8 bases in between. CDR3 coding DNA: TGCGCCAGCAGCCAAAGGCTAGGCTATGGCTACACCTTC. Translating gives CASSQRLGYGYTF.

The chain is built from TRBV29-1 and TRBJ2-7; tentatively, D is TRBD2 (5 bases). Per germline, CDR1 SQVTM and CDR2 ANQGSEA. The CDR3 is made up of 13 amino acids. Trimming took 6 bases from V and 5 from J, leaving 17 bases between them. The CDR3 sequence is CSVNRDSLDEQYF. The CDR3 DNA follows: TGCAGCGTCAACCGGGATTCCCTTGACGAGCAGTACTTC.

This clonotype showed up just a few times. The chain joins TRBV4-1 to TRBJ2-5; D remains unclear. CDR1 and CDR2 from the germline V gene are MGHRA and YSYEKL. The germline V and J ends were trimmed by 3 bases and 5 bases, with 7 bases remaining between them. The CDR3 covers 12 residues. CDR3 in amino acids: CASSQIGETQYF. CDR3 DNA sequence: TGCGCCAGCAGCCAGATTGGGGAGACCCAGTACTTC.

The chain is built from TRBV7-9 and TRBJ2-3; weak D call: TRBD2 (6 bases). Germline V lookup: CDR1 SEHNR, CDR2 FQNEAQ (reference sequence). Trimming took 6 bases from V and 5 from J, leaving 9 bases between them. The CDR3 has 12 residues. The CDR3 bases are TGTGCCAGCAGGAACGGGGGAGATACGCAGTATTTT. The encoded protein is CASRNGGDTQYF.

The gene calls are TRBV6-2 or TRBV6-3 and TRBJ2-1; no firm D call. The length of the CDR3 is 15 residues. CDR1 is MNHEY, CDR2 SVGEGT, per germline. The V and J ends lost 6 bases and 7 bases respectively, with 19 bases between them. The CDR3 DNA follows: TGTGCCAGCAGCGTCGTTCTAACCGTATGGAATGAGCAGTTCTTC. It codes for CASSVVLTVWNEQFF.

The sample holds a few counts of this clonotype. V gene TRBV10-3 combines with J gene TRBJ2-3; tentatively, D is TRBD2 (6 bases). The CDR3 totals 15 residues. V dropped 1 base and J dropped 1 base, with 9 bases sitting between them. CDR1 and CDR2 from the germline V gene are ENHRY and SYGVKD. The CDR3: CAISELAAGTDTQYF. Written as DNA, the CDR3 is TGTGCCATCAGTGAGTTAGCGGCCGGCACAGATACGCAGTATTTT.

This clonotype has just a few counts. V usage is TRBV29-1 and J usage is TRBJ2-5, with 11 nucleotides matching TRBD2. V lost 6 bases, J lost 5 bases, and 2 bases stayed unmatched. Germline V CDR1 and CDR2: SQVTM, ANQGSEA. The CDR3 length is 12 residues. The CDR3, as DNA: TGCAGCGTCGGACTAGCGGGTGAGACCCAGTACTTC. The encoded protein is CSVGLAGETQYF.

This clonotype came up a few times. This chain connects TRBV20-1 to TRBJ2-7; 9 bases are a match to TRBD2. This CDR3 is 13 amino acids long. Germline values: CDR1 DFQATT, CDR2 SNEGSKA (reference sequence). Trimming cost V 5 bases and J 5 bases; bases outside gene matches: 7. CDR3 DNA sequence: TGCAGTGCTCGTACGGGACTAGCAGACGAGCAGTACTTC. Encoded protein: CSARTGLADEQYF.

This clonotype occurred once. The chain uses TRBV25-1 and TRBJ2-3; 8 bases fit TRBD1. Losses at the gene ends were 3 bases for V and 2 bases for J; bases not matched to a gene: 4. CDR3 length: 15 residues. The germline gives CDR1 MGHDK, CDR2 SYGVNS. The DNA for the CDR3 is TGTGCCAGCAGTGAGTGGGACAGGTACACAGATACGCAGTATTTT. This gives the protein CASSEWDRYTDTQYF. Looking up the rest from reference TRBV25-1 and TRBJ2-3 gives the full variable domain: EADIYQTPRYLVIGTGKKITLECSQTMGHDKMYWYQQDPGMELHLIHYSYGVNSTEKGDLSSESTVSRIRTEHFPLTLESARPSHTSQYLCASSEWDRYTDTQYFGPGTRLTVL.

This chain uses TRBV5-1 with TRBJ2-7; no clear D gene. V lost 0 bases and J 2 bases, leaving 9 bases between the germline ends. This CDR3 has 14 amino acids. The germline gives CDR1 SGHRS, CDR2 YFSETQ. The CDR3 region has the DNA TGCGCCAGCAGCTTGGGGCAACAAGCCTACGAGCAGTACTTC. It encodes CASSLGQQAYEQYF.

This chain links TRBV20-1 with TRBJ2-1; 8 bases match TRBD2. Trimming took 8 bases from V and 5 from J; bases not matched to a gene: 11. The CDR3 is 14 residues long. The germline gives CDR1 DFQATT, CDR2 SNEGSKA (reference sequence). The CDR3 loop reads CSLPGGVMDNEQFF. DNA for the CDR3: TGCAGTCTTCCCGGGGGGGTGATGGACAATGAGCAGTTCTTC.

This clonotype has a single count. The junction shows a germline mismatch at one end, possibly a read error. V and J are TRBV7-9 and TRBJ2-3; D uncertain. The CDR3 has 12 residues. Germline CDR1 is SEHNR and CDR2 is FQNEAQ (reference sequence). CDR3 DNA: TGTTCCAGCAGCTTAGGTTCCGATACGCAGTATTTT. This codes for CSSSLGSDTQYF. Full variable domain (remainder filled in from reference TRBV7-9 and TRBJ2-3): DTGVSQNPRHKITKRGQNVTFRCDPISEHNRLYWYRQTLGQGPEFLTYFQNEAQLEKSRLLSDRFSAERPKGSFSTLEIQRTEQGDSAMYLCSSSLGSDTQYFGPGTRLTVL.

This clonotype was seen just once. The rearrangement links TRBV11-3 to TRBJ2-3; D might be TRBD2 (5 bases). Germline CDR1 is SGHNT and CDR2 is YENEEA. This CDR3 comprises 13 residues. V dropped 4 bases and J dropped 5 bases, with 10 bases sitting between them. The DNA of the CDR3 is TGTGCCAGCAGCTCCCGGGGAGAAGATACGCAGTATTTT. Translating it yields CASSSRGEDTQYF. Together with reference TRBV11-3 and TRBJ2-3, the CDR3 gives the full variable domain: EAGVVQSPRYKIIEKKQPVAFWCNPISGHNTLYWYLQNLGQGPELLIRYENEEAVDDSQLPKDRFSAERLKGVDSTLKIQPAELGDSAVYLCASSSRGEDTQYFGPGTRLTVL.

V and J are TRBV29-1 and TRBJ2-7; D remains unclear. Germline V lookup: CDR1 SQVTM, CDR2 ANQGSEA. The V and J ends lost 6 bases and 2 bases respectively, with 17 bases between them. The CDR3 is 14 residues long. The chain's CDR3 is CSVRGVGSAYEQYF. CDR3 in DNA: TGCAGCGTCCGAGGTGTGGGCTCTGCCTACGAGCAGTACTTC.

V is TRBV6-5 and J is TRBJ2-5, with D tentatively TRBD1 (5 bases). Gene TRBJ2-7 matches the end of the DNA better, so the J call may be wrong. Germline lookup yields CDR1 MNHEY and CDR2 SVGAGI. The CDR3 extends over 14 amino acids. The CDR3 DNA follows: TGTGCCAGCAGTGACGCCGAAGGGGCCTACGAGCAGTACTTC. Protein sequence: CASSDAEGAYEQYF.

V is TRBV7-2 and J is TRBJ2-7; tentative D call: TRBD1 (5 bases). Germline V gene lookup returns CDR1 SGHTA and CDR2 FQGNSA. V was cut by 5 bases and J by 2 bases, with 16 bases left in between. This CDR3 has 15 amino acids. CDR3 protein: CASSPQTARPYEQYF. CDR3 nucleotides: TGTGCCAGCAGCCCTCAGACAGCCAGACCCTACGAGCAGTACTTC.

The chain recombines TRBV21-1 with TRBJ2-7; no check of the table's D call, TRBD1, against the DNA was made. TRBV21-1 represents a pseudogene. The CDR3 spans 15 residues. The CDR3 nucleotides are TGTGCCAGCAGCAAAGATGGCCCGGAGAACGACGAGCAGTACTTC. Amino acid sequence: CASSKDGPENDEQYF.

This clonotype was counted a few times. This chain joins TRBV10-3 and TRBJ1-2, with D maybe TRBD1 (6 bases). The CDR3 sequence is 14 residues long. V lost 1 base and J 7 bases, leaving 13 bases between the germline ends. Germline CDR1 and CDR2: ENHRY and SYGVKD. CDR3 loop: CAISEFGGVVGYTF. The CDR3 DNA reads TGTGCCATCAGTGAGTTTGGGGGCGTTGTTGGCTACACCTTC.

The CDR3 reads CASRVGRGTEQYF. The DNA of the CDR3 is TGTGCCAGCAGAGTGGGACGGGGAACCGAGCAGTACTTC. V gene TRBV6-5 combines with J gene TRBJ2-7; D could derive from TRBD1 or TRBD2 (5 bases each). CDR3 length: 13 amino acids. V gave up 6 bases and J gave up 6 bases, with 15 bases separating them. Germline assignment: CDR1 MNHEY and CDR2 SVGAGI.

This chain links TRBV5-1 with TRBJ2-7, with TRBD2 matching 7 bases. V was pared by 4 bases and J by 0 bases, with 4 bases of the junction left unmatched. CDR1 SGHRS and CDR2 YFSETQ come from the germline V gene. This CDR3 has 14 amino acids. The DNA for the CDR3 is TGCGCCAGCAGCACTACTAGCGCCTCCTACGAGCAGTACTTC. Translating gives CASSTTSASYEQYF.

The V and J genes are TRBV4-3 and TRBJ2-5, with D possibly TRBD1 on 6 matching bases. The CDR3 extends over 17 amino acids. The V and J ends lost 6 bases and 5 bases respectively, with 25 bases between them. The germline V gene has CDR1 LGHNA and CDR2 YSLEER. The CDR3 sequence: CASSRNRRAGVAETQYF. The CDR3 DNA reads TGCGCCAGCAGTCGAAACAGAAGAGCAGGGGTGGCGGAGACCCAGTACTTC.

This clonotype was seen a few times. CDR3 region: CASGDRDTGANVLTF. Here the CDR3 DNA reads TGTGCTAGTGGTGACAGGGACACTGGGGCCAACGTCCTGACTTTC. V usage is TRBV12-5 and J usage is TRBJ2-6, with TRBD1 identical over 7 bases. Looked up from germline, CDR1 is LGHNT and CDR2 is FRNRAP. CDR3 length: 15 amino acids. V gave up 5 bases and J gave up 2 bases; unmatched junction bases: 3. The whole variable domain, filled in from reference TRBV12-5 and TRBJ2-6, reads DARVTQTPRHKVTEMGQEVTMRCQPILGHNTVFWYRQTMMQGLELLAYFRNRAPLDDSGMPKDRFSAEMPDATLATLKIQPSEPRDSAVYFCASGDRDTGANVLTFGAGSRLTVL.

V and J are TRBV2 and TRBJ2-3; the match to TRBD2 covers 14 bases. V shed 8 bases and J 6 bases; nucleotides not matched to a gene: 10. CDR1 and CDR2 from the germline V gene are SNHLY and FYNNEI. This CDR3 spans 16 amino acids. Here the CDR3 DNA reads TGTGCCAGCCTGACTAGCGGGGGGGCCAATCTGGATACGCAGTATTTT. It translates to CASLTSGGANLDTQYF.

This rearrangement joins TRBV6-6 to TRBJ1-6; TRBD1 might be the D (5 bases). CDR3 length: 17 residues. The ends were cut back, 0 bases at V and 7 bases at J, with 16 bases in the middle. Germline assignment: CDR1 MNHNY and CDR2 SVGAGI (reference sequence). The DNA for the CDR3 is TGTGCCAGCAGTTACTCCTACTCTGGGACGGAGAATTCACCCCTCCACTTT. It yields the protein CASSYSYSGTENSPLHF.

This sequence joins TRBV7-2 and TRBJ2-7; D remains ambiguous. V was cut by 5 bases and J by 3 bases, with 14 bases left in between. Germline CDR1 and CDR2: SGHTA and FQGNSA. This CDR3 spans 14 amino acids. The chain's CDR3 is CASSPLPVGYEQYF. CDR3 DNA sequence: TGTGCCAGCAGCCCCCTTCCGGTGGGCTACGAGCAGTACTTC.

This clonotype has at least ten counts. CDR3 sequence (DNA): TGTGCCAGCAGCCCCGGGGGGGTCTATGGCTACACCTTC. The encoded protein is CASSPGGVYGYTF. The chain links TRBV12-3 or TRBV12-4 to TRBJ1-2; the D gene is possibly TRBD1 (5 bases). Trimming removed 6 bases at V and 4 bases at J, with 12 bases between. The CDR3 is 13 amino acids.

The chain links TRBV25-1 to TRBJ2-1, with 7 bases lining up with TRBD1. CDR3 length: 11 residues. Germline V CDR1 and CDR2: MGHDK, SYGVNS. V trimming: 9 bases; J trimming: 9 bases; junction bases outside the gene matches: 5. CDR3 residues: CARNRGVEQFF. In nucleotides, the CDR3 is TGTGCCAGAAACAGGGGTGTTGAGCAGTTCTTC.

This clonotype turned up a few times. The CDR3: CASSPASQNLPWGGYTF. The CDR3, as DNA: TGTGCCAGCAGTCCTGCGAGCCAGAACCTCCCTTGGGGCGGCTACACCTTC. This chain uses TRBV28 with TRBJ1-2; D perhaps matches TRBD1 (5 bases). The V end lost 5 bases, the J end lost 8 bases, and 27 bases lay between the germline ends. CDR3 length: 17 residues. Germline CDR1 reads MDHEN; CDR2 reads SYDVKM.